These 8 T cell receptor beta chains were all obtained from the same sample, sequenced in a study of response to subunit inactivated influenza vaccine. TCRdb itself ran the RT-PCR reads through MiXCR, one entry per CDR3 protein. Of 300,000 to 350,000 distinct CDR3 sequences listed, 20% to 25% are singletons. The specimen comprised PBMCs from blood, sampled less than 22 months after vaccination. All receptors come from a man aged 50 to 75 who received an inactivated influenza vaccine.

The chain combines TRBV6-2 or TRBV6-3 with TRBJ1-5; no clear D. CDR1 and CDR2 from the germline V gene are MNHEY and SVGEGT. The CDR3 is made up of 11 amino acids. Trimming took off 6 bases at V and 10 bases at J, with 10 bases between the two ends. In DNA, the CDR3 is TGTGCCAGCAGGTCAGCGGGCCCCCAGCATTTT. This sequence encodes CASRSAGPQHF.

This clonotype was observed a handful of times. The chain couples TRBV4-3 to TRBJ2-7, with 10 bases identical to TRBD2. With V trimmed by 4 bases and J by 6 bases, 9 bases remained unmatched. The CDR3 is 15 amino acids. The V gene's germline CDR1 is LGHNA and CDR2 YSLEER. CDR3 coding DNA: TGCGCCAGCAGCCCGGGAGCGGGGGGGCGGTTCGAGCAGTACTTC. It specifies CASSPGAGGRFEQYF.

The chain has TRBV2 and TRBJ2-2; D might be TRBD1 (6 bases). Germline V gene lookup returns CDR1 SNHLY and CDR2 FYNNEI. The V gene lost 6 bases and the J gene lost 1 base, with 9 bases spanning the gap. The CDR3 has 14 residues. The CDR3 coding sequence is TGTGCCAGCAGAACAGGGTGGAACACCGGGGAGCTGTTTTTT. This encodes CASRTGWNTGELFF. The whole variable domain, filled in from reference TRBV2 and TRBJ2-2, reads EPEVTQTPSHQVTQMGQEVILRCVPISNHLYFYWYRQILGQKVEFLVSFYNNEISEKSEIFDDQFSVERPDGSNFTLKIRSTKLEDSAMYFCASRTGWNTGELFFGEGSRLTVL.

V gene TRBV24-1 combines with J gene TRBJ2-3, with D possibly being TRBD2 (6 bases). Trimming shortened V by 6 bases and J by 6 bases, and 15 bases separated the two germline ends. The CDR3 spans 14 residues. Germline V gives CDR1 KGHDR, CDR2 SFDVKD. The DNA of the CDR3 is TGTGCCACCAGTACCGGGACTCTGGCGGATACGCAGTATTTT. Translating gives CATSTGTLADTQYF.

This clonotype has more than one count but fewer than ten. The rearrangement links TRBV12-3 or TRBV12-4 to TRBJ1-3; 9 bases fit TRBD1. CDR3 length equals 19 residues. Germline trimming cut 3 bases from V and 3 bases from J; bases unmatched to any gene: 15. CDR3 in DNA: TGTGCCAGCAGTTTGACACCGGGACAGGGCATCGGCAGTGGAAACACCATATATTTT. Translating it yields CASSLTPGQGIGSGNTIYF.

This clonotype showed up just a few times. The chain links TRBV11-2 to TRBJ2-1, with 7 bases that match TRBD1. The CDR3 is 14 amino acids. The V and J ends lost 5 bases and 5 bases, in that order; junction bases with no gene match: 6. Germline V CDR1 and CDR2: SGHAT, FQNNGV. CDR3 nucleotides: TGTGCCAGCAGCCAAGACAGGGTCGACAATGAGCAGTTCTTC. It is translated as CASSQDRVDNEQFF. Filled out from reference TRBV11-2 and TRBJ2-1, the complete variable domain reads EAGVAQSPRYKIIEKRQSVAFWCNPISGHATLYWYQQILGQGPKLLIQFQNNGVVDDSQLPKDRFSAERLKGVDSTLKIQPAKLEDSAVYLCASSQDRVDNEQFFGPGTRLTVL.

There are a few counts of this clonotype. The V gene is TRBV5-1, the J gene TRBJ1-4; D gene unclear. Trimming took off 3 bases at V and 5 bases at J, with 11 bases between the two ends. Per the germline V gene, CDR1 is SGHRS and CDR2 is YFSETQ. The CDR3 is 14 amino acids. The CDR3 nucleotides read TGCGCCAGCAGCTATTCAGGAGGAAATGAAAAACTGTTTTTT. This codes for CASSYSGGNEKLFF.

The gene calls are TRBV11-2 and TRBJ2-7; possible D gene TRBD2, 5 bases. Trimming took off 7 bases at V and 4 bases at J, with 17 bases between the two ends. The CDR3 runs to 14 residues. Germline assignment: CDR1 SGHAT and CDR2 FQNNGV. In nucleotides, the CDR3 is TGTGCCAGCACCCCCGCGAGCGGAACTTACGAGCAGTACTTC. Its protein is CASTPASGTYEQYF. Full variable domain (remainder filled in from reference TRBV11-2 and TRBJ2-7): EAGVAQSPRYKIIEKRQSVAFWCNPISGHATLYWYQQILGQGPKLLIQFQNNGVVDDSQLPKDRFSAERLKGVDSTLKIQPAKLEDSAVYLCASTPASGTYEQYFGPGTRLTVT.